This record covers a single TCR beta chain. These data come from a study of blood T cell repertoires in COVID-19. TCRdb's copy holds only in-frame clones and misses some; the assay was immunoSEQ multiplex PCR. The table has about 200,000 clones, approximately 90% seen once. Trimming pared 2 bases from V and 1 base from J, leaving 10 bases between. CDR3 length equals 15 residues. Germline V gene lookup returns CDR1 SGHRS and CDR2 YFSETQ. This chain links TRBV5-1 with TRBJ1-3; D not certain. The clonotype was recovered from a woman aged 45-59 years with COVID-19, enrolled during active disease. Sequenced sample: peripheral blood. Here the CDR3 reads CASSLGSSSGNTIYF. DNA of the CDR3: TGCGCCAGCAGCTTAGGGAGTTCATCTGGAAACACCATATATTTT.